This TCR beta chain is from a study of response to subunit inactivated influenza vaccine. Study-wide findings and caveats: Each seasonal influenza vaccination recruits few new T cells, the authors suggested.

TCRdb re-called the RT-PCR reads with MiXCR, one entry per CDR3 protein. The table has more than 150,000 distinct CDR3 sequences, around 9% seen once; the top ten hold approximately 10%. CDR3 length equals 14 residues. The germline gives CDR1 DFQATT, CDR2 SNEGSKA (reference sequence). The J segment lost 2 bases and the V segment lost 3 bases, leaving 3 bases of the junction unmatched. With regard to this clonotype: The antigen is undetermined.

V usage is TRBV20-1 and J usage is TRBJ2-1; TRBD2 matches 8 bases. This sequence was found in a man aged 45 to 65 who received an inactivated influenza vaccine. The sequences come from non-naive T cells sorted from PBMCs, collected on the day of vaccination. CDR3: CSASTSGAYNEQFF. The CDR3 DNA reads TGCAGTGCTAGTACTAGCGGAGCCTACAATGAGCAGTTCTTC.